The 27 T cell receptor beta chains in this list originate from one sample, sequenced in a study of beta chain features in type 1 diabetes (dated by TCRdb to about 2018). The antigens these receptors bind are not known. Points the paper makes about the study in general: Type 1 diabetes patients showed a moderate but significant shortening of TCRB CDR3 length in all four CD4+ subsets.

Libraries were constructed by the immunoSEQ multiplex PCR assay. The High Capacity cDNA Reverse Transcription Kit was used to reverse transcribe all of the isolated RNA, meaning that expressed TCRB transcripts were what got sequenced. TCRdb limited this immuneACCESS table to in-frame rearrangements with V and J called. A share of clones is missing; checked studies link under half to unresolved V genes, and the rest is unexplained. Across this sample there are 250,000 to 350,000 clones, with approximately 14% seen only once. Of the sample, 0.015% to 0.02% is held by the ten largest clones. What was sequenced was naive CD4+ T cells from blood. The sample's cell subset or site label, decoded: true naive CD4+ T cells. These receptors came from a man in his thirties or forties with type 1 diabetes.

In its sample, this clone was seen a few times. Other nucleotide sequences from this sample produce the same CDR3. The rearrangement links TRBV7-2 to TRBJ2-7, with 12 bases matching TRBD2. The CDR3 is made up of 14 amino acids. Losses at the gene ends were 6 bases for V and 4 bases for J; bases not matched to a gene: 4. The germline CDR1 and CDR2 sequences are SGHTA and FQGNSA. The CDR3 DNA follows: TGTGCCAGCAGTCGGACTAGCGGGACTTACGAGCAGTACTTC. Translation: CASSRTSGTYEQYF.

The J gene is TRBJ2-5, the V gene TRBV7-2, with D unclear. The germline CDR1 and CDR2 sequences are SGHTA and FQGNSA. The V end was cut by 2 bases, the J end by 5 bases, with 9 bases between. There are 13 residues in the CDR3. CDR3 region: CASSLRAEETQYF. The CDR3 region has the DNA TGTGCCAGCAGCTTAAGAGCTGAGGAGACCCAGTACTTC.

The chain joins TRBV21-1 to TRBJ2-3; TRBD2 is the table's D call, not checked against the DNA. TRBV21-1 is designated a pseudogene. This CDR3 has 17 residues. The CDR3 DNA sequence: TGTGCCAGCAGCAAAGCGCCTAGCGGGAGGGCGACAGATACGCAGTATTTT. Translating gives CASSKAPSGRATDTQYF.

This clone was observed a handful of times. The chain recombines TRBV7-2 with TRBJ2-5; possibly TRBD2 for D (5 bases). Trimming pared 1 base from V and 4 bases from J, leaving 16 bases between. Germline lookup yields CDR1 SGHTA and CDR2 FQGNSA. The CDR3 is 16 residues long. As DNA, the CDR3 is TGTGCCAGCAGCTTAGACGGACTGCGCGGCTTAGAGACCCAGTACTTC. Translated: CASSLDGLRGLETQYF.

This clone has only a few counts. This rearrangement joins TRBV20-1 to TRBJ2-3, with 9 positions matching TRBD1. Germline assignment: CDR1 DFQATT and CDR2 SNEGSKA (reference sequence). V was clipped by 7 bases and J by 6 bases; unmatched bases: 2. The CDR3 spans 11 residues. The CDR3 region is CSGDRADTQYF. The CDR3 DNA sequence: TGCAGTGGGGACAGGGCTGATACGCAGTATTTT.

The rearrangement links TRBV5-1 to TRBJ2-3; TRBD2 agrees at 8 bases. After removal of 1 base from V and 3 bases from J, the junction contained 7 bases not matched to a gene. The germline V gene has CDR1 SGHRS and CDR2 YFSETQ. This CDR3 is built from 16 residues. The CDR3, as DNA: TGCGCCAGCAGCTTGATCACTAGCGGTAATACAGATACGCAGTATTTT. Translation gives CASSLITSGNTDTQYF.

The V call is TRBV29-1, the J call TRBJ2-3; maybe TRBD2 (6 bases). With 5 bases removed from V and 0 bases from J, the gap between germline ends came to 12 bases. The CDR3 consists of 14 residues. CDR1 is SQVTM, CDR2 ANQGSEA, per germline. The CDR3 DNA reads as TGCAGCGTTAAAGCGGGTCTTAGCACAGATACGCAGTATTTT. Translation: CSVKAGLSTDTQYF.

This chain uses TRBV2 with TRBJ2-1; the D is unclear. The germline gives CDR1 SNHLY, CDR2 FYNNEI. This CDR3 contains 13 residues. The V end was cut by 6 bases, the J end by 7 bases, with 13 bases between. CDR3 in amino acids: CASSSEVGNEQFF. In nucleotides, the CDR3 is TGTGCCAGCAGCTCAGAGGTAGGAAATGAGCAGTTCTTC.

The chain has TRBV19 and TRBJ1-2, with 7 positions matching TRBD1. The germline gives CDR1 LNHDA, CDR2 SQIVND (reference sequence). V trimming: 5 bases; J trimming: 0 bases; junction bases outside the gene matches: 9. The CDR3 spans 16 residues. The CDR3: CASSSSGQVPNYGYTF. CDR3 nucleotide sequence: TGTGCCAGTAGTTCTTCCGGACAGGTACCTAACTATGGCTACACCTTC.

In its sample, this clone was seen a few times. The V and J genes are TRBV5-1 and TRBJ1-1, with 7 nucleotides matching TRBD1. The CDR3 consists of 13 residues. Germline CDR1 is SGHRS and CDR2 is YFSETQ. V was pared by 1 base and J by 6 bases, with 3 bases of the junction left unmatched. CDR3 protein: CASSLLRGSEAFF. The CDR3 DNA reads as TGCGCCAGCAGCTTGCTCAGGGGGTCTGAAGCTTTCTTT.

This clone occurred a few times. The rearrangement joins TRBV9 to TRBJ1-4, with 7 nucleotides matching TRBD1. Looked up from germline, CDR1 is SGDLS and CDR2 is YYNGEE. Trimming at V came to 3 bases and at J to 8 bases, leaving 16 bases not matched to a gene. This CDR3 has 17 residues. The CDR3 nucleotides read TGTGCCAGCAGCGAGGGGGCCGGGGGCAGTGCCCGGGAAAAACTGTTTTTT. Protein sequence: CASSEGAGGSAREKLFF.

A few counts support this clone. The V and J genes are TRBV6-5 and TRBJ2-7, with 10 bases that match TRBD2. J lost 3 bases, V lost 4 bases, and 3 bases had no gene match. The length of the CDR3 is 14 residues. The germline CDR1 and CDR2 sequences are MNHEY and SVGAGI. CDR3 nucleotides: TGTGCCAGCAGTTGGACTAGCGGTTACTACGAGCAGTACTTC. It translates to CASSWTSGYYEQYF.

In its sample, this clone was seen once. The chain is built from TRBV7-8 and TRBJ2-7; 10 nucleotides align to TRBD2. Trimming at V came to 5 bases and at J to 0 bases, leaving 4 bases not matched to a gene. CDR1 SGHVS and CDR2 FQNEAQ come from the germline V gene. The CDR3 totals 15 residues. The DNA of the CDR3 is TGTGCCAGCAGCATTAGCGGGAGGTCCTCCTACGAGCAGTACTTC. Translating it yields CASSISGRSSYEQYF.

In the case of this clone: This specimen includes other DNA sequences encoding the same CDR3. The chain is built from TRBV28 and TRBJ2-3; 7 nucleotides match TRBD2. V was clipped by 6 bases and J by 6 bases; unmatched bases: 6. Germline V gene data show CDR1 as MDHEN and CDR2 as SYDVKM. The CDR3 runs 13 residues. CDR3 amino acids: CASRGLAVDTQYF. The CDR3 DNA is TGTGCCAGCAGAGGGCTAGCGGTCGATACGCAGTATTTT.

This clone was picked up a small number of times. The CDR3 bases are TGTGCCAGCAGCGCTCGGGTCCCCCCCGGGGGAAAACTGTTTTTT. It yields the protein CASSARVPPGGKLFF. The chain links TRBV7-2 to TRBJ1-4, with D possibly matching TRBD1 (5 bases). Trimming took off 5 bases at V and 10 bases at J, with 20 bases between the two ends. This CDR3 has 15 amino acids. CDR1 SGHTA and CDR2 FQGNSA come from the germline V gene.

This chain links TRBV7-8 with TRBJ2-1; TRBD2 agrees at 12 bases. Looked up from germline, CDR1 is SGHVS and CDR2 is FQNEAQ. This CDR3 comprises 14 residues. Losses at the gene ends were 5 bases for V and 6 bases for J; bases not matched to a gene: 2. CDR3 sequence: CASSVTSGSNEQFF. CDR3 sequence (DNA): TGTGCCAGCAGCGTGACTAGCGGGAGCAATGAGCAGTTCTTC.

The V call is TRBV15, the J call TRBJ2-7; D might be TRBD2 (5 bases). Trimming pared 0 bases from V and 2 bases from J, leaving 11 bases between. The germline V gene encodes CDR1 LNHNV and CDR2 YYDKDF (reference sequence). The CDR3 length is 15 residues. CDR3 region: CATSRDLGGPYEQYF. The CDR3 region has the DNA TGTGCCACCAGCAGAGATTTGGGCGGGCCCTACGAGCAGTACTTC.

V gene TRBV5-1 combines with J gene TRBJ2-3; 9 bases are a match to TRBD2. The V and J ends lost 0 bases and 4 bases, in that order; junction bases with no gene match: 6. This CDR3 is built from 16 residues. Germline V gives CDR1 SGHRS, CDR2 YFSETQ. CDR3 protein: CASSLGGTSRPDTQYF. CDR3 sequence (DNA): TGCGCCAGCAGCTTGGGGGGGACTAGCCGACCAGATACGCAGTATTTT.

J is TRBJ2-5 and V is TRBV7-2; D gene ambiguous. The germline gives CDR1 SGHTA, CDR2 FQGNSA. V was shortened by 3 bases and J by 5 bases, with 7 bases between the two germline ends. The CDR3 sequence is 12 residues long. CDR3 sequence (DNA): TGTGCCAGCAGCTTCATCGGGGAGACCCAGTACTTC. It translates to CASSFIGETQYF. The full variable domain, with the rest looked up from reference TRBV7-2 and TRBJ2-5, is GAGVSQSPSNKVTEKGKDVELRCDPISGHTALYWYRQSLGQGLEFLIYFQGNSAPDKSGLPSDRFSAERTGGSVSTLTIQRTQQEDSAVYLCASSFIGETQYFGPGTRLLVL.

This clone has more than one count but fewer than ten. An end of the junction differs from the germline gene, which may be a read error. This chain joins TRBV7-7 and TRBJ2-5; possible D gene TRBD2, 5 bases. The length of the CDR3 is 15 residues. Germline loops: CDR1 SSHAT, CDR2 FNYEAQ (reference sequence). CDR3 in DNA: TGTGCTAGCAGCCTGCGGGCGGCGGACCAAGAGACCCAGTACTTC. Translation: CASSLRAADQETQYF.

V and J are TRBV4-2 and TRBJ2-1; D might be TRBD2 (6 bases). The CDR3 is 16 amino acids. From germline, CDR1 is LGHNA and CDR2 YNFKEQ. Trimming cost V 1 base and J 8 bases, with 18 bases left between them. The CDR3 region is CASSQAAGSSTDEQFF. For the CDR3, the DNA is TGTGCCAGCAGCCAAGCCGCGGGGAGTAGTACAGATGAGCAGTTCTTC.

V usage is TRBV2 and J usage is TRBJ1-2, with D unresolved. Trimming removed 1 base from V and 6 bases from J, with 12 bases in between. The CDR3 spans 14 residues. Germline CDR1 SNHLY, CDR2 FYNNEI. CDR3 amino acids: CASSEGPGLNGYTF. CDR3 coding DNA: TGTGCCAGCAGTGAAGGGCCGGGTCTCAATGGCTACACCTTC. Full variable domain (remainder filled in from reference TRBV2 and TRBJ1-2): EPEVTQTPSHQVTQMGQEVILRCVPISNHLYFYWYRQILGQKVEFLVSFYNNEISEKSEIFDDQFSVERPDGSNFTLKIRSTKLEDSAMYFCASSEGPGLNGYTFGSGTRLTVV.

The chain uses TRBV19 and TRBJ2-1, with D perhaps matching TRBD1 (6 bases). Germline assignment: CDR1 LNHDA and CDR2 SQIVND (reference sequence). Trimming took 6 bases from V and 16 from J, leaving 16 bases between them. The CDR3 length is 11 residues. The CDR3 DNA follows: TGTGCCAGTAGCTGGGGGCCGATTTCCTTCTTC. Protein sequence: CASSWGPISFF.

There are a few counts of this clone. The chain has TRBV10-3 and TRBJ2-3, with D hard to call. The germline V gene has CDR1 ENHRY and CDR2 SYGVKD. CDR3 length equals 11 residues. The V end was cut by 2 bases, the J end by 7 bases, with 4 bases between. CDR3 sequence (DNA): TGTGCCATCAGTGAGGGGCATACGCAGTATTTT. This codes for CAISEGHTQYF.

The sample holds a few counts of this clone. This chain connects TRBV11-3 to TRBJ2-1; 7 nucleotides agree with TRBD2. Trimming took 1 base from V and 10 from J; bases not matched to a gene: 4. The V gene's germline CDR1 is SGHNT and CDR2 YENEEA. The CDR3 runs to 13 residues. The CDR3: CASSLGWDYEQFF. The CDR3 DNA sequence: TGTGCCAGCAGCTTAGGATGGGACTACGAGCAGTTCTTC.

The gene calls are TRBV7-8 and TRBJ1-5; the D is unclear. The CDR3 contains 14 residues. V lost 2 bases and J 9 bases, leaving 14 bases between the germline ends. Germline values: CDR1 SGHVS, CDR2 FQNEAQ. The CDR3 here is CASSLRAGLGPQHF. CDR3 coding DNA: TGTGCCAGCAGCTTACGGGCGGGCTTGGGGCCCCAGCATTTT.

This clone showed up just a few times. The rearrangement joins TRBV7-3 to TRBJ2-3; D is uncertain. The V gene lost 2 bases and the J gene lost 2 bases, with 5 bases spanning the gap. The CDR3 spans 13 residues. Looked up from germline, CDR1 is SGHTA and CDR2 is FQGTGA. In DNA, the CDR3 is TGTGCCAGCAGCTTAGTCTACACAGATACGCAGTATTTT. As protein: CASSLVYTDTQYF.